A selection of T cell receptor beta chains follows, all from one sample in a study of blood T cell repertoires in COVID-19. Produced via immunoSEQ multiplex PCR; TCRdb's table is partial and in-frame only. The repertoire holds some 450,000 clones, approximately 88% seen once, with roughly an eighth in the top ten. Source material: peripheral blood. Receptor source: a woman between 50 and 59 years old with COVID-19, enrolled during active disease. CDR3s include the opening cysteine and the closing phenylalanine or tryptophan. The order of the fields is J gene, V gene, D gene, clone size, CDR3 DNA, CDR3 protein. A D gene is named only where the DNA matches it firmly. Not every row has a clone size; where given, it reads once, few, many or a size class.

J: TRBJ1-4; V: TRBV24-1; D: TRBD1; size: .; DNA: TGTGCCACCAGTGATCCTCCTAACAGGGGAGTAGAAGAAAAACTGTTTTTT; CDR3: CATSDPPNRGVEEKLFF
J: TRBJ1-1; V: TRBV14; D: .; size: .; DNA: TGTGCCAGCAGCTGGACAGCTCGGGGCACTGAAGCTTTCTTT; CDR3: CASSWTARGTEAFF
J: TRBJ2-1; V: TRBV3-1/TRBV3-2; D: .; size: .; DNA: TGTGCCAGCAGCCCCTATACTGGGCAGGGGGGAATAGTCAATGAGCAGTTCTTC; CDR3: CASSPYTGQGGIVNEQFF
J: TRBJ1-1; V: TRBV10-3; D: .; size: .; DNA: TGTGCCATCAGTGTTCCTAATGCTGAAGCTTTCTTT; CDR3: CAISVPNAEAFF
J: TRBJ2-7; V: TRBV7-9; D: .; size: .; DNA: TGTGCCAGCAGCTTAGCGGGGAGCTCCTACGAGCAGTACTTC; CDR3: CASSLAGSSYEQYF
J: TRBJ1-6; V: TRBV19; D: TRBD1; size: .; DNA: TGTGCCAGTAGTACACCCGGGACAGGGCGCTACCTCCTCCACTTT; CDR3: CASSTPGTGRYLLHF
J: TRBJ2-7; V: TRBV7-2; D: .; size: .; DNA: TGTGCCAGCAGCTATGGCAGTTCCACCTACGAGCAGTACTTC; CDR3: CASSYGSSTYEQYF
J: TRBJ1-1; V: TRBV5-1; D: .; size: .; DNA: TGCGCCAGCAGCTTGGTTGTCGGAGAGGGGGTCATGAACACTGAAGCTTTCTTT; CDR3: CASSLVVGEGVMNTEAFF
J: TRBJ1-1; V: TRBV5-1; D: .; size: .; DNA: TGCGCCAGCAAACGAGAGGGGAACACTGAAGCTTTCTTT; CDR3: CASKREGNTEAFF
J: TRBJ2-1; V: TRBV2; D: TRBD2; size: few; DNA: TGTGCCAGCAGTAGGACTAGGGAGCAGTTCTTC; CDR3: CASSRTREQFF
J: TRBJ1-2; V: TRBV19; D: .; size: .; DNA: TGTGCCAGTATTGGGCATGACGGCTCGTCCTATGGCTACACCTTC; CDR3: CASIGHDGSSYGYTF
J: TRBJ1-2; V: TRBV5-1; D: TRBD1; size: .; DNA: TGCGCCAGCAGCTTGGTAGCGGGACAGGGTTCTGGCTACACCTTC; CDR3: CASSLVAGQGSGYTF
J: TRBJ1-5; V: TRBV27; D: .; size: .; DNA: TGTGCCAGCAGTTTTCAGGGTAGCAATCAGCCCCAGCATTTT; CDR3: CASSFQGSNQPQHF
J: TRBJ2-3; V: TRBV2; D: .; size: .; DNA: TGTGCCAGCAGCGCTGTGGCAAATACGCAGTATTTT; CDR3: CASSAVANTQYF
J: TRBJ1-6; V: TRBV9; D: .; size: .; DNA: TGTGCCAGCAGCGTAGGTTTTACGGTTGGGCCGGGACATGATAATTCACCCCTCCACTTT; CDR3: CASSVGFTVGPGHDNSPLHF
J: TRBJ2-7; V: TRBV19; D: TRBD1; size: many; DNA: TGTGCCAGTAGTCACCTGAGAGGGACAGGGAGACCCTACGAGCAGTACTTC; CDR3: CASSHLRGTGRPYEQYF
J: TRBJ2-7; V: TRBV2; D: TRBD1; size: .; DNA: TGTGCCAGCAGTTATCCCCGGACAGGGGGAGACGAGCAGTACTTC; CDR3: CASSYPRTGGDEQYF
J: TRBJ2-1; V: TRBV27; D: TRBD2; size: .; DNA: TGTGCCAGCAGGACTAGCGGGGGCGTCTCGCCGAGCTCCTACAATGAGCAGTTCTTC; CDR3: CASRTSGGVSPSSYNEQFF
J: TRBJ1-2; V: TRBV27; D: TRBD1; size: .; DNA: TGTGCCAGCAGGCCCGGACAGGGCCTTCCTACGATCTATGGCTACACCTTC; CDR3: CASRPGQGLPTIYGYTF
J: TRBJ1-1; V: TRBV12-5; D: .; size: .; DNA: TGTGCTAGTGGTTTGGCCATAAGACAGGACAAGAACACTGAAGCTTTCTTT; CDR3: CASGLAIRQDKNTEAFF
J: TRBJ1-1; V: TRBV15; D: .; size: .; DNA: TGTGCCACCAGCAGAGATCCGGGGGACACTGAAGCTTTCTTT; CDR3: CATSRDPGDTEAFF
J: TRBJ1-2; V: TRBV9; D: .; size: .; DNA: TGTGCCAGCAGCACCTCGGACAGATACGATGGCTACACCTTC; CDR3: CASSTSDRYDGYTF
J: TRBJ2-7; V: TRBV6-5; D: .; size: .; DNA: TGTGCCAGCAGCCCGGGACACCTCTACGAGCAGTACTTC; CDR3: CASSPGHLYEQYF
J: TRBJ1-5; V: TRBV4-1; D: TRBD1; size: .; DNA: TGCGCCAGCAGCCAAGATCCAACAGGGGGAAGTCAGCCCCAGCATTTT; CDR3: CASSQDPTGGSQPQHF
J: TRBJ1-5; V: TRBV4-1; D: .; size: .; DNA: TGCGCCAGCAGCCACGACTGGAGCAATCAGCCCCAGCATTTT; CDR3: CASSHDWSNQPQHF
J: TRBJ2-3; V: TRBV29-1; D: TRBD1; size: .; DNA: TGCAGCGTTGAACACCGGTCGACAGGGATTGGGGCAGATACGCAGTATTTT; CDR3: CSVEHRSTGIGADTQYF
J: TRBJ2-7; V: TRBV6-1; D: TRBD2; size: .; DNA: TGTGCCAGCAGTGACACAGCGGGGGTCGAAGAGCAGTACTTC; CDR3: CASSDTAGVEEQYF
J: TRBJ1-1; V: TRBV5-1; D: .; size: .; DNA: TGCGCCAGCAGTCGAGGCCCTGAAGCTTTCTTT; CDR3: CASSRGPEAFF
J: TRBJ2-1; V: TRBV7-2; D: TRBD2; size: .; DNA: TGTGCCAGCAGTTGGACTAGCGGGGGAGGGGGCTACAATGAGCAGTTCTTC; CDR3: CASSWTSGGGGYNEQFF
J: TRBJ2-5; V: TRBV6-5; D: .; size: .; DNA: TGTGCCAGCAGTTCTCAGGGGGAGACCCAGTACTTC; CDR3: CASSSQGETQYF
J: TRBJ2-2; V: TRBV18; D: .; size: .; DNA: TGTGCCAGCTCACCGTCTACCTCTGCGAACACCGGGGAGCTGTTTTTT; CDR3: CASSPSTSANTGELFF
J: TRBJ1-4; V: TRBV5-1; D: .; size: .; DNA: TGCGCCAGCAGCCTGGCGACATATGAAAAACTGTTTTTT; CDR3: CASSLATYEKLFF
J: TRBJ1-5; V: TRBV6-5; D: .; size: .; DNA: TGTGCCAGGAAAGGGGGCAATCAGCCCCAGCATTTT; CDR3: CARKGGNQPQHF
J: TRBJ1-5; V: TRBV4-1; D: .; size: .; DNA: TGCGCCAGCAGCCAAGGGGTCCTAGCATTCGGGCCCCAGCATTTT; CDR3: CASSQGVLAFGPQHF
J: TRBJ1-1; V: TRBV10-3; D: .; size: .; DNA: TGTGCCATCAGCGGCGCAGGGGCTGAAGCTTTCTTT; CDR3: CAISGAGAEAFF
J: TRBJ2-3; V: TRBV4-2; D: TRBD2; size: .; DNA: TGTGCCAGCAGGCAACTACGGCGTACCGGGACTAGCGGGGCGCCCACAGATACGCAGTATTTT; CDR3: CASRQLRRTGTSGAPTDTQYF
J: TRBJ1-1; V: TRBV25-1; D: .; size: .; DNA: TGTGCCAGCAGTCCTGAGTGGGGACTCGGGAACACTGAAGCTTTCTTT; CDR3: CASSPEWGLGNTEAFF